The T cell receptor beta chain under discussion was sequenced for a study of shared clonotypes between healthy human individuals. Broader study findings: The study generally estimated greater richness for naive than memory subsets.

V gave up 5 bases and J gave up 1 base, with 9 bases separating them. From germline, CDR1 is SGHVS and CDR2 FNYEAQ. This CDR3 comprises 14 residues. This clone was picked up one time. Its antigen remains unknown. Each sorted subset replicate got 200 ng genomic DNA, tens of thousands of genomes. Here immunoSEQ multiplex PCR was the method, and the copy in TCRdb shows in-frame clones only, minus some. The data hold around 1.9 million clones, with just over 90% observed a single time. Positively selected for CCR7, the CD45RO-negative cells used as naive CD8 cells excluded terminally differentiated effector memory CD45RA+ cells.

V gene TRBV7-6 combines with J gene TRBJ1-3; TRBD1 is a possible D gene (5 bases). The sequence derives from a man younger than 30 in good health. Some clones in this sample may be carry-over from other donors' samples. The source material was naive CD8+ T cells from PBMCs. The CDR3 region is CASSERGSGNTIYF. CDR3 nucleotides: TGTGCCAGCAGCGAGAGGGGTTCTGGAAACACCATATATTTT. The full variable domain, rest sourced from reference TRBV7-6 and TRBJ1-3, is GAGVSQSPRYKVTKRGQDVALRCDPISGHVSLYWYRQALGQGPEFLTYFNYEAQQDKSGLPNDRFSAERPEGSISTLTIQRTEQRDSAMYRCASSERGSGNTIYFGEGSWLTVV.